This is a list of T cell receptor beta chains from one sample in a study of cytotoxic CD8 clonotypes in ibrutinib-treated CLL. Generated by immunoSEQ multiplex PCR, the TCRdb table keeps only in-frame clones and is missing some. The sample has about 120,000 clones; 50% to 65% are singletons. The source was PBMCs, collected after 24 months of ibrutinib treatment. The receptors derive from a human donor with chronic lymphocytic leukemia. Both conserved end residues are part of each CDR3. Each record gives: V gene, clone size, J gene, D gene, CDR3 protein, CDR3 DNA. A D gene is named only where the DNA matches it firmly. Clone sizes are given selectively: once, few, many, or a class where the clone is expanded.

V gene: TRBV2; clone size: -; J gene: TRBJ2-1; D gene: TRBD2; CDR3 protein: CASLVRAGGPNEQFF; CDR3 DNA: TGTGCCAGCTTAGTAAGGGCGGGGGGGCCCAATGAGCAGTTCTTC
V gene: TRBV7-9; clone size: -; J gene: TRBJ2-3; D gene: TRBD1; CDR3 protein: CASSLGDRYTDTQYF; CDR3 DNA: TGTGCCAGCAGCTTAGGGGACAGGTACACAGATACGCAGTATTTT
V gene: TRBV7-9; clone size: medium-sized; J gene: TRBJ2-2; D gene: TRBD1; CDR3 protein: CASIELGRQGWTGELFF; CDR3 DNA: TGTGCCAGCATCGAATTGGGGAGACAGGGTTGGACCGGGGAGCTGTTTTTT
V gene: TRBV7-7; clone size: -; J gene: TRBJ1-1; D gene: -; CDR3 protein: CASSLQMNAEAFF; CDR3 DNA: TGTGCCAGCAGCTTACAGATGAACGCTGAAGCTTTCTTT
V gene: TRBV2; clone size: -; J gene: TRBJ2-5; D gene: -; CDR3 protein: CASSMKGGGETQYF; CDR3 DNA: TGTGCCAGCAGTATGAAGGGTGGAGGGGAGACCCAGTACTTC
V gene: TRBV9; clone size: -; J gene: TRBJ1-5; D gene: -; CDR3 protein: CASSVNRYSNQPQHF; CDR3 DNA: TGTGCCAGCAGCGTTAATAGGTATAGCAATCAGCCCCAGCATTTT
V gene: TRBV7-3; clone size: few; J gene: TRBJ2-3; D gene: -; CDR3 protein: CASSLRGQDTQYF; CDR3 DNA: TGTGCCAGCAGCTTACGGGGGCAAGATACGCAGTATTTT
V gene: TRBV6-5; clone size: -; J gene: TRBJ2-7; D gene: TRBD1; CDR3 protein: CASSAPGGRDEQYF; CDR3 DNA: TGTGCCAGCAGTGCCCCAGGGGGTAGGGACGAGCAGTACTTC
V gene: TRBV19; clone size: -; J gene: TRBJ1-2; D gene: -; CDR3 protein: CASTAWDGYTF; CDR3 DNA: TGTGCCAGCACCGCTTGGGATGGCTACACCTTC
V gene: TRBV7-2; clone size: -; J gene: TRBJ1-2; D gene: -; CDR3 protein: CASSLGGSDSYGYTF; CDR3 DNA: TGTGCCAGCAGCTTAGGGGGTTCGGACAGCTATGGCTACACCTTC
V gene: TRBV7-2; clone size: -; J gene: TRBJ2-2; D gene: TRBD2; CDR3 protein: CASSLGGGLTGELFF; CDR3 DNA: TGTGCCAGCAGCTTAGGCGGGGGGCTCACCGGGGAGCTGTTTTTT
V gene: TRBV30; clone size: -; J gene: TRBJ1-2; D gene: -; CDR3 protein: CAGEQDHYGYTF; CDR3 DNA: TGTGCCGGTGAACAGGATCACTATGGCTACACCTTC
V gene: TRBV5-1; clone size: few; J gene: TRBJ2-7; D gene: TRBD1; CDR3 protein: CASSKQGAREQYF; CDR3 DNA: TGCGCCAGCAGCAAACAGGGGGCGCGAGAGCAGTACTTC
V gene: TRBV15; clone size: -; J gene: TRBJ1-5; D gene: -; CDR3 protein: CATSREEGRQGGYQPQHF; CDR3 DNA: TGTGCCACCAGCAGAGAGGAGGGCAGACAAGGAGGTTATCAGCCCCAGCATTTT
V gene: TRBV6-6; clone size: -; J gene: TRBJ1-1; D gene: -; CDR3 protein: CASSYSGARGTEAFF; CDR3 DNA: TGTGCCAGCAGTTACTCCGGTGCGAGGGGTACTGAAGCTTTCTTT
V gene: TRBV12-5; clone size: -; J gene: TRBJ2-2; D gene: TRBD1; CDR3 protein: CASGYGQGWSGELFF; CDR3 DNA: TGTGCTAGTGGCTATGGACAGGGGTGGTCCGGGGAGCTGTTTTTT
V gene: TRBV11-3; clone size: -; J gene: TRBJ2-2; D gene: -; CDR3 protein: CASSLGQPGELFF; CDR3 DNA: TGTGCCAGCAGCTTAGGACAGCCCGGGGAGCTGTTTTTT
V gene: TRBV9; clone size: -; J gene: TRBJ2-7; D gene: TRBD1; CDR3 protein: CASRGGQGGSYEQYF; CDR3 DNA: TGTGCCAGCAGAGGGGGACAGGGCGGCTCCTACGAGCAGTACTTC
V gene: TRBV6-6; clone size: few; J gene: TRBJ1-5; D gene: -; CDR3 protein: CASRPGRSQQPQHF; CDR3 DNA: TGTGCCAGCAGGCCCGGACGAAGTCAACAGCCCCAGCATTTT
V gene: TRBV7-9; clone size: -; J gene: TRBJ1-1; D gene: -; CDR3 protein: CASSLIEWQHTEAFF; CDR3 DNA: TGTGCCAGCAGCTTAATAGAATGGCAGCACACTGAAGCTTTCTTT
V gene: TRBV29-1; clone size: -; J gene: TRBJ2-2; D gene: -; CDR3 protein: CSVGENTGELFF; CDR3 DNA: TGCAGCGTTGGTGAGAACACCGGGGAGCTGTTTTTT
V gene: TRBV6-6; clone size: -; J gene: TRBJ2-7; D gene: -; CDR3 protein: CASRRDSSYEQYF; CDR3 DNA: TGTGCCAGCAGGCGGGACTCCTCCTACGAGCAGTACTTC
V gene: TRBV6-5; clone size: -; J gene: TRBJ2-7; D gene: -; CDR3 protein: CASSYRAYEGSYEQYF; CDR3 DNA: TGTGCCAGCAGTTACCGGGCTTATGAGGGCTCCTACGAGCAGTACTTC
V gene: TRBV5-1; clone size: -; J gene: TRBJ1-2; D gene: -; CDR3 protein: CASSFFPDDISNYGYTF; CDR3 DNA: TGCGCCAGCAGCTTTTTCCCGGATGACATAAGTAACTATGGCTACACCTTC
V gene: TRBV7-3; clone size: few; J gene: TRBJ2-5; D gene: -; CDR3 protein: CASSSPGPQETQYF; CDR3 DNA: TGTGCCAGCAGCTCTCCGGGACCTCAAGAGACCCAGTACTTC
V gene: TRBV5-8; clone size: many; J gene: TRBJ2-7; D gene: -; CDR3 protein: CASTQRTGLVGEQYF; CDR3 DNA: TGTGCCAGCACACAACGTACAGGGTTAGTAGGCGAGCAGTACTTC
V gene: TRBV19; clone size: -; J gene: TRBJ1-5; D gene: TRBD1; CDR3 protein: CASTETGGTNQPQHF; CDR3 DNA: TGTGCCAGTACGGAGACAGGGGGTACCAATCAGCCCCAGCATTTT
V gene: TRBV27; clone size: -; J gene: TRBJ1-3; D gene: -; CDR3 protein: CASSYGGNTIYF; CDR3 DNA: TGTGCCAGCAGTTATGGTGGAAACACCATATATTTT
V gene: TRBV28; clone size: few; J gene: TRBJ2-3; D gene: -; CDR3 protein: CASSILPTDTQYF; CDR3 DNA: TGTGCCAGCAGTATCCTCCCCACAGATACGCAGTATTTT
V gene: TRBV18; clone size: -; J gene: TRBJ1-2; D gene: -; CDR3 protein: CASSPNPQGNYGYTF; CDR3 DNA: TGTGCCAGCTCACCTAATCCACAGGGAAACTATGGCTACACCTTC
V gene: TRBV7-3; clone size: -; J gene: TRBJ2-2; D gene: TRBD1; CDR3 protein: CASSLGQGRYTGELFF; CDR3 DNA: TGTGCCAGCAGCCTGGGACAGGGGAGGTACACCGGGGAGCTGTTTTTT
V gene: TRBV6-6; clone size: -; J gene: TRBJ2-4; D gene: -; CDR3 protein: CAYRDKNIQYF; CDR3 DNA: TGTGCTTATAGGGACAAAAACATTCAGTACTTC
V gene: TRBV9; clone size: -; J gene: TRBJ1-5; D gene: -; CDR3 protein: CASSPRLLGSGPLNSNQPQHF; CDR3 DNA: TGTGCCAGCAGCCCCCGGTTATTGGGTTCGGGGCCACTGAATAGCAATCAGCCCCAGCATTTT
V gene: TRBV7-8; clone size: many; J gene: TRBJ2-7; D gene: TRBD2; CDR3 protein: CASRLLGTSSSYEQYF; CDR3 DNA: TGTGCCAGCAGGCTACTCGGGACTAGTTCCTCCTACGAGCAGTACTTC
V gene: TRBV28; clone size: -; J gene: TRBJ2-7; D gene: TRBD1; CDR3 protein: CASSLPTGGSYEQYF; CDR3 DNA: TGTGCCAGCAGTTTACCAACAGGGGGGTCCTACGAGCAGTACTTC
V gene: TRBV7-9; clone size: -; J gene: TRBJ1-6; D gene: -; CDR3 protein: CASSHNNSPLHF; CDR3 DNA: TGTGCCAGCAGCCATAATAATTCACCCCTCCACTTT